The present entry profiles one T cell receptor beta chain with its context. Sequencing used immunoSEQ multiplex PCR; TCRdb keeps in-frame clones, though not all of them. The table has over 150,000 clones, 94% seen once; the top ten hold about 0.8%. This CDR3 spans 14 amino acids. Germline CDR1 MGHDK, CDR2 SYGVNS. Trimming cost V 3 bases and J 4 bases, with 9 bases left between them. This sample was taken from a study of blood T cell repertoires in COVID-19. The overall study: Specimens from acute and convalescent COVID-19 originated in the United States, Italy and Spain. Sources were T cells, B-cell-depleted T cells, or PBMCs; the material itself was cDNA or gDNA.

This clonotype was sampled from a man aged 25 to 45 with COVID-19, enrolled during active disease. Input material: peripheral blood. The gene calls are TRBV25-1 and TRBJ1-4, with D maybe TRBD1 (5 bases). This CDR3 reads CASSDSGINEKLFF. The CDR3 bases are TGTGCCAGCAGTGATTCAGGGATTAATGAAAAACTGTTTTTT.